The next 23 T cell receptor beta chains were all read from a single sample in a study of CD8 T cells in ankylosing spondylitis. TCRdb reprocessed the 5' RACE reads with MiXCR, giving one entry per CDR3 protein. The data contain approximately 340,000 distinct CDR3 sequences, roughly 14% of them singletons. The sample comprised blood, either unsorted or a sorted T cell fraction (not recorded which). The source of these receptors is a male donor with ankylosing spondylitis or in good health (not recorded which).

This clonotype was found a few times. The chain links TRBV9 to TRBJ2-1; 8 bases align to TRBD2. Germline CDR1 reads SGDLS; CDR2 reads YYNGEE. This CDR3 region has 15 residues. J was trimmed by 3 bases and V by 2 bases; bases with no gene match: 4. The DNA for the CDR3 is TGTGCCAGCAGCGTGGGCGGGAGGTTCTACAATGAGCAGTTCTTC. This sequence encodes CASSVGGRFYNEQFF.

In this sample, this clonotype turned up many times. CDR3 in DNA: TGTGCCAGCAGCTCACGGGACAGCACATCAGATACGCAGTATTTT. This sequence encodes CASSSRDSTSDTQYF. V usage is TRBV7-9 and J usage is TRBJ2-3, with 7 bases identical to TRBD1. V was pared by 4 bases and J by 4 bases, with 8 bases of the junction left unmatched. CDR3 length equals 15 residues. The V gene's germline CDR1 is SEHNR and CDR2 FQNEAQ (reference sequence).

This clonotype was observed at least ten times. This chain connects TRBV19 to TRBJ1-1, with D maybe TRBD1 (5 bases). Germline CDR1 is LNHDA and CDR2 is SQIVND (reference sequence). The CDR3 length is 14 residues. The V and J ends lost 4 bases and 10 bases respectively, with 19 bases between them. Written as DNA, the CDR3 is TGTGCCAGTAGTAGTTCGGGACGGGGTGGTCGAGCTTTCTTT. Its protein is CASSSSGRGGRAFF.

The chain combines TRBV6-1 with TRBJ2-7, with TRBD2 identical over 7 bases. The junction had 3 bases not matched to a gene; V was cut back by 6 bases and J by 1 base. In germline, CDR1 is MNHNS, CDR2 SASEGT. The length of the CDR3 is 13 residues. CDR3 DNA: TGTGCCAGCAGACTAGCGCTGTCCTACGAGCAGTACTTC. Protein: CASRLALSYEQYF.

The V call is TRBV30, the J call TRBJ1-5; D is unclear. The CDR3 totals 16 residues. V gave up 5 bases and J gave up 0 bases, with 17 bases separating them. CDR1 and CDR2 from the germline V gene are GTSNPN and SVGIG (reference sequence). The CDR3 reads CAWEPGTSFSNQPQHF. The CDR3 coding sequence is TGTGCCTGGGAGCCGGGAACCTCTTTTAGCAATCAGCCCCAGCATTTT. Full variable domain (remainder filled in from reference TRBV30 and TRBJ1-5): SQTIHQWPATLVQPVGSPLSLECTVEGTSNPNLYWYRQAAGRGLQLLFYSVGIGQISSEVPQNLSASRPQDRQFILSSKKLLLSDSGFYLCAWEPGTSFSNQPQHFGDGTRLSIL.

This clonotype was seen at least ten times. At one boundary the junction diverges from the germline segment, which might be a read error. This sequence joins TRBV5-1 and TRBJ2-3; D remains unclear. Germline CDR1 is SGHRS and CDR2 is YFSETQ. The CDR3 runs 11 residues. CDR3 nucleotide sequence: TGTGCCAGCAGGAGCACAGATACGCAGTATTTT. This gives the protein CASRSTDTQYF.

The rearrangement joins TRBV6-1 to TRBJ2-2; unclear D gene. Germline V CDR1 and CDR2: MNHNS, SASEGT. Between the trimmed V and J ends, which lost 7 bases and 1 base, there was a span of 10 bases. The length of the CDR3 is 14 residues. The CDR3 spells CASIQTGNTGELFF. DNA of the CDR3: TGTGCCAGCATCCAGACTGGGAACACCGGGGAGCTGTTTTTT.

The chain recombines TRBV10-3 with TRBJ1-4; maybe TRBD1 (5 bases). The CDR3 is 13 amino acids. The germline CDR1 and CDR2 sequences are ENHRY and SYGVKD. V lost 6 bases, J lost 6 bases, and 11 bases lay in between. The CDR3 DNA is TGTGCCATCAGCCAGGGAGAGGATGAAAAACTGTTTTTT. Amino acids: CAISQGEDEKLFF.

This clonotype turned up a few times. J is TRBJ2-6 and V is TRBV15; no clear D gene. Trimming removed 3 bases from V and 1 base from J, with 7 bases in between. Germline V gives CDR1 LNHNV, CDR2 YYDKDF (reference sequence). This CDR3 comprises 15 residues. Here the CDR3 reads CATSSRISGANVLTF. CDR3 bases: TGTGCCACCAGCAGCAGAATTTCTGGGGCCAACGTCCTGACTTTC. The variable domain in full, with the rest retrieved from reference TRBV15 and TRBJ2-6, is DAMVIQNPRYQVTQFGKPVTLSCSQTLNHNVMYWYQQKSSQAPKLLFHYYDKDFNNEADTPDNFQSRRPNTSFCFLDIRSPGLGDTAMYLCATSSRISGANVLTFGAGSRLTVL.

This clonotype was found a few times. The DNA of the CDR3 is TGTGCCAGCAGTTTCCATAATCAGCCCCAGCATTTT. Protein product: CASSFHNQPQHF. This chain uses TRBV12-3 or TRBV12-4 with TRBJ1-5, with D unclear. Trimming took 3 bases from V and 4 from J, leaving 4 bases between them. CDR3 size: 12 residues.

A few counts support this clonotype. The V gene is TRBV29-1, the J gene TRBJ1-1; D is unclear. V was trimmed by 6 bases and J by 4 bases, leaving 9 bases between them. The CDR3 length is 11 residues. The V gene's germline CDR1 is SQVTM and CDR2 ANQGSEA. The CDR3 loop is CSVASSTEAFF. The CDR3 DNA reads TGCAGCGTCGCTAGTTCCACTGAAGCTTTCTTT.

This chain uses TRBV10-3 with TRBJ2-3; D unclear. TRBJ1-5 explains the end of the DNA better; the J call may be wrong. The germline CDR1 and CDR2 sequences are ENHRY and SYGVKD. There are 15 residues in the CDR3. For the CDR3, the DNA is TGTGCCATCAGTGAACGGCCCTCGCGGGCAGATACGCAGCATTTT. Its protein is CAISERPSRADTQHF.

This clonotype was recorded a few times. The V and J genes are TRBV6-1 and TRBJ2-2, with 7 nucleotides matching TRBD1. The junction had 11 bases not matched to a gene; V was cut back by 7 bases and J by 6 bases. The germline gives CDR1 MNHNS, CDR2 SASEGT. The CDR3 runs to 15 residues. As DNA, the CDR3 is TGTGCCAGCAACCAAGGGTGGCAGGGGGCCGGGGAGCTGTTTTTT. It codes for CASNQGWQGAGELFF.

In this sample, this clonotype turned up a few times. V gene TRBV10-3 combines with J gene TRBJ1-6; 10 bases are a match to TRBD1. The V gene end was trimmed by 0 bases and the J gene end by 7 bases; junction bases not matched to a gene: 6. Germline-derived CDR1 and CDR2 are ENHRY and SYGVKD. This CDR3 comprises 17 residues. The CDR3 is CAISESIRQGANSPLHF. CDR3 nucleotides: TGTGCCATCAGTGAGTCGATAAGACAGGGGGCCAATTCACCCCTCCACTTT.

This clonotype was picked up a small number of times. The chain recombines TRBV25-1 with TRBJ2-3; 7 nucleotides align to TRBD2. The length of the CDR3 is 12 residues. Germline lookup yields CDR1 MGHDK and CDR2 SYGVNS. J was trimmed by 9 bases and V by 3 bases; bases with no gene match: 3. Here the CDR3 DNA reads TGTGCCAGCAGTGATAGGGGAGGGACGCAGTATTTT. Its protein product is CASSDRGGTQYF.

There are a few counts of this clonotype. The CDR3 region is CSVPRLAGDTDTQYF. The DNA for the CDR3 is TGCAGCGTTCCTCGACTAGCGGGAGACACAGATACGCAGTATTTT. The V and J genes are TRBV29-1 and TRBJ2-3, with 12 bases matching TRBD2. Germline V CDR1 and CDR2: SQVTM, ANQGSEA. V gave up 5 bases and J gave up 2 bases; unmatched junction bases: 5. CDR3 length: 15 amino acids.

This clonotype was found many times. The chain employs TRBV5-1 and TRBJ1-4; the match to TRBD1 covers 7 bases. The CDR3 extends over 16 amino acids. J lost 5 bases, V lost 5 bases, and 12 bases had no gene match. Germline CDR1 SGHRS, CDR2 YFSETQ. CDR3 loop: CASSSSARDRNEKLFF. CDR3 nucleotide sequence: TGCGCCAGCAGTTCATCCGCCCGGGACAGAAATGAAAAACTGTTTTTT. Combining the CDR3 with reference TRBV5-1 and TRBJ1-4 gives the whole variable domain KAGVTQTPRYLIKTRGQQVTLSCSPISGHRSVSWYQQTPGQGLQFLFEYFSETQRNKGNFPGRFSGRQFSNSRSEMNVSTLELGDSALYLCASSSSARDRNEKLFFGSGTQLSVL.

This chain's CDR3 is CASSLRGLAGGRTDTQYF. CDR3 DNA sequence: TGTGCCAGCAGTTTGAGGGGGTTAGCGGGGGGCCGCACAGATACGCAGTATTTT. V usage is TRBV12-3 or TRBV12-4 and J usage is TRBJ2-3, with 10 bases aligning to TRBD2. The junction had 10 bases not matched to a gene; V was cut back by 3 bases and J by 1 base. This CDR3 is built from 18 residues.

This clonotype appeared a few times. The gene calls are TRBV20-1 and TRBJ1-1; possible D gene TRBD1, 6 bases. The germline V gene has CDR1 DFQATT and CDR2 SNEGSKA (reference sequence). Trimming pared 3 bases from V and 1 base from J, leaving 12 bases between. The CDR3 is made up of 14 amino acids. The CDR3 DNA reads as TGCAGTGCTAGGGTCGGGGGCCAGAACACTGAAGCTTTCTTT. Amino acids: CSARVGGQNTEAFF.

This clonotype was detected only a few times. The J gene is TRBJ2-2, the V gene TRBV6-6, with D unresolved. The CDR3 covers 13 residues. V was pared by 6 bases and J by 7 bases, with 12 bases between. Germline lookup yields CDR1 MNHNY and CDR2 SVGAGI (reference sequence). CDR3 sequence (DNA): TGTGCCAGCAGCTCCGTGGGATACGGGGAGCTGTTTTTT. Residues: CASSSVGYGELFF.

The rearrangement uses TRBV5-1 and TRBJ1-2; D perhaps matches TRBD1 (5 bases). Trimming removed 0 bases at V and 4 bases at J, with 13 bases between. In germline, CDR1 is SGHRS, CDR2 YFSETQ. CDR3 length: 15 residues. Written as DNA, the CDR3 is TGCGCCAGCAGCTTGGAATCGAGGGGATCCTATGGCTACACCTTC. It yields the protein CASSLESRGSYGYTF.

This clonotype was counted between two and nine times. The chain has TRBV27 and TRBJ2-5, with D maybe TRBD1 (7 bases). The CDR3 has 15 amino acids. The germline CDR1 and CDR2 sequences are MNHEY and SMNVEV (reference sequence). Trimming pared 3 bases from V and 5 bases from J, leaving 16 bases between. The CDR3 nucleotides are TGTGCCAGCAGTTTTTGGCAGGGGGGCTTGGAGACCCAGTACTTC. This codes for CASSFWQGGLETQYF.

The CDR3 spells CASSEMGQLAKNIQYF. In DNA, the CDR3 is TGTGCCAGCAGTGAAATGGGTCAACTAGCCAAAAACATTCAGTACTTC. The chain recombines TRBV6-1 with TRBJ2-4; D is unresolved. The CDR3 runs to 16 residues. Germline loops: CDR1 MNHNS, CDR2 SASEGT. Trimming took 2 bases from V and 0 from J, leaving 11 bases between them.